Below, one T cell receptor (beta chain) is given with its context. What it binds is not known. The CDR3 is 15 amino acids. V lost 6 bases, J lost 9 bases, and 6 bases stayed unmatched. The germline V gene encodes CDR1 KGHSH and CDR2 LQKENI. Cultured CD4+ T cells had their DNA profiled by the Oncomine TCR Beta short-read assay. Researchers extracted genomic DNA from CD4+ T cells that had been cultured. TCRdb passed the PCR reads through MiXCR, listing each CDR3 protein once. The sample includes 15,000 to 20,000 distinct CDR3 sequences, over 45% of them seen just once. Sample treatment: approximately 10-day PBMC culture with coronavirus spike peptide pools or control peptides (ViraFEST assay). Expanded clonotypes were found by TCR sequencing after peptide-pool stimulation (ViraFEST). The data originate from a study of vaccination and CD4 T cells after COVID-19. The overall study: Participants were vaccinated with two doses, given as either BNT162b2 or mRNA-1273 vaccine. Median time from second vaccine dose to sampling was roughly 65 days (14 to 241).

Sequences were obtained from cultured CD4+ T cells from blood. This clonotype was obtained from a human donor with COVID-19. The chain is built from TRBV18 and TRBJ1-6; 12 bases align to TRBD1. CDR3 nucleotide sequence: TGTGCCAGCTCTGTGGGACAGGGGGCACTTTCACCCCTCCACTTT. The encoded protein is CASSVGQGALSPLHF.